The TCR beta chain described here comes from a study of OX40 agonist ivuxolimab in advanced cancers. CDR3 length: 17 amino acids. Germline CDR1 and CDR2: SGDLS and YYNGEE. V dropped 3 bases and J dropped 3; count of bases not matched to a gene: 12. Libraries were prepared by immunoSEQ multiplex PCR; TCRdb keeps only in-frame clonotypes and omits some of them. This repertoire shows tens of thousands of clones, 65% to 85% found once; its top ten account for under 7.5%. The chain is built from TRBV9 and TRBJ2-1; TRBD1 aligns across 7 bases. The clonotype comes from an adult with an advanced solid tumor such as melanoma, head and neck, liver or kidney cancer. The starting material was CD4+ or CD8+ T cells sorted from blood, obtained in a trial of the OX40 agonist ivuxolimab. CDR3 residues: CASSGKRLGTDYNEQFF. DNA of the CDR3: TGTGCCAGCAGCGGCAAAAGGCTTGGGACAGACTACAATGAGCAGTTCTTC. The full variable domain, rest sourced from reference TRBV9 and TRBJ2-1, is DSGVTQTPKHLITATGQRVTLRCSPRSGDLSVYWYQQSLDQGLQFLIQYYNGEERAKGNILERFSAQQFPDLHSELNLSSLELGDSALYFCASSGKRLGTDYNEQFFGPGTRLTVL.